What follows describes a single T cell receptor (beta chain). Its antigen is not identified. The CDR3 runs 14 residues. Germline CDR1 SQVTM, CDR2 ANQGSEA. V lost 5 bases, J lost 4 bases, and 15 bases lay in between. This specimen belongs to a study of yellow fever vaccine responses in identical twins. Findings and caveats of the study: Among the twins, the vaccine T cell response reportedly seemed partly convergent and partly personalized.

TCRdb analysed the RT-PCR reads with MiXCR anew, one entry per CDR3 protein. The sample records some 15,000 distinct CDR3 sequences, about four fifths being singletons. The V and J genes are TRBV29-1 and TRBJ2-1; TRBD2 is a possible D gene (6 bases). Here the sequenced sample was T cells from blood (PBMCs), unsorted or a sorted subset (not recorded which), taken before or after yellow fever vaccination (not recorded which). The sequence was collected from a woman under 30 who received the yellow fever vaccine. CDR3 loop: CSVLKRREYNEQFF. In DNA, the CDR3 is TGCAGCGTTCTCAAACGGAGGGAGTACAATGAGCAGTTCTTC.